These T cell receptor beta chains were read from a single sample in a study of blood T cell repertoires in COVID-19. The protocol was immunoSEQ multiplex PCR, while the TCRdb copy is restricted to in-frame clones and leaves out a portion. The sample lists roughly 70,000 clones, around 79% seen once, with approximately 24% in the top ten. The sample was peripheral blood. The source of these receptors is a man aged 55 to 70 with acute or convalescent COVID-19. Each CDR3 is given with its conserved first and last residue. The D gene is left open where the match is weak. Not all rows give a size; the values are once, few, many and, for expanded clones, a class.

abundance | j_gene | d_gene | v_gene | CDR3nt | CDR3aa
. | TRBJ2-3 | TRBD2 | TRBV2 | TGTGCCAGCAGTAACCCACTAGCGGGCACGGGGGAAGATACGCAGTATTTT | CASSNPLAGTGEDTQYF
. | TRBJ2-5 | TRBD2 | TRBV24-1 | TGTGCCACCAGTGATCTTGGACTAGCGGGAGTCCAAGAGACCCAGTACTTC | CATSDLGLAGVQETQYF
. | TRBJ2-5 | . | TRBV27 | TGTGCCAGCCGCGACAGGGAGGTGGAGACCCAGTACTTC | CASRDREVETQYF
. | TRBJ1-5 | . | TRBV3-1/TRBV3-2 | TGTGCCAGCAGCCAACAGGGAGGGCAGCCCCAGCATTTT | CASSQQGGQPQHF
. | TRBJ1-6 | . | TRBV14 | TGTGCCAGCAGCCAACTACTACATAGATACTATAATTCACCCCTCCACTTT | CASSQLLHRYYNSPLHF
. | TRBJ1-1 | TRBD1 | TRBV5-8 | TGTGCCAGCAACCAACGACAGGGGGAGAACACTGAAGCTTTCTTT | CASNQRQGENTEAFF
. | TRBJ1-6 | . | TRBV6-5 | TGTGCCAGCTCAGGACAGCCTAATTCACCCCTCCACTTT | CASSGQPNSPLHF
. | TRBJ1-6 | . | TRBV23-1 | TGCGCCAGCAGTCAATCGTGCGGATTAACCCTATATTCACCCCTCCACTTT | CASSQSCGLTLYSPLHF
once | TRBJ2-3 | TRBD2 | TRBV18 | TGTGCCAGCTCACCACCGCGGGGGGGCAAAGATACGCAGTATTTT | CASSPPRGGKDTQYF
. | TRBJ1-1 | . | TRBV19 | TGTGCCAGTCGACCGCAGGGGACACCGAGAACTGAAGCTTTCTTT | CASRPQGTPRTEAFF
. | TRBJ2-7 | . | TRBV28 | TGTGCCAGCCAGGGGGGAACCTACGAGCAGTACTTC | CASQGGTYEQYF
few | TRBJ1-3 | TRBD1 | TRBV9 | TGTGCCAGCAGCGTCCAGGGGGCCGACGAGAACACCATATATTTT | CASSVQGADENTIYF
. | TRBJ1-4 | . | TRBV5-4 | TGTGCCAGCAGCCTCCAACAGGGATCTAATGAAAAACTGTTTTTT | CASSLQQGSNEKLFF
. | TRBJ2-5 | TRBD1 | TRBV28 | TGTGCCAGCAGTCCTGGGACAGGGTTTGAGGAGACCCAGTACTTC | CASSPGTGFEETQYF
once | TRBJ2-7 | . | TRBV2 | TGTGCCAGCAGTGTCTCAGGGTATGAGCAGTACTTC | CASSVSGYEQYF
. | TRBJ2-3 | TRBD2 | TRBV24-1 | TGTGCCACGGCGCGGGAGAGCACAGATACGCAGTATTTT | CATARESTDTQYF
. | TRBJ2-1 | TRBD2 | TRBV3-1/TRBV3-2 | TGTGCCAGCAGCCAAGCTAGCGGGGGGGCCGATTGGAATGAGCAGTTCTTC | CASSQASGGADWNEQFF
. | TRBJ2-3 | TRBD2 | TRBV11-2 | TGTGCCAGCAGTTACGAGATTAGCGGGGGAGTGTGGGATACGCAGTATTTT | CASSYEISGGVWDTQYF
. | TRBJ1-2 | . | TRBV19 | TGTGCCAGTACCAAGACAGGAGTTAACTATGGCTACACCTTC | CASTKTGVNYGYTF
. | TRBJ2-3 | TRBD2 | TRBV19 | TGTGCCAGTAGGCGCATAGCGGGAGGGAGCACAGATACGCAGTATTTT | CASRRIAGGSTDTQYF
. | TRBJ1-2 | . | TRBV30 | TGTGCCTGGAGGGTCGAAAGCAGCTACACCTTC | CAWRVESSYTF
. | TRBJ2-3 | TRBD1 | TRBV5-1 | TGCGCCAGCAGCCCTACAGGGGGGACCTCGGCAAATACGCAGTATTTT | CASSPTGGTSANTQYF
once | TRBJ1-1 | . | TRBV24-1 | TGTGCCACCAGTGACCGCCGGGCGGACGGGAGGACTGAAGCTTTCTTT | CATSDRRADGRTEAFF